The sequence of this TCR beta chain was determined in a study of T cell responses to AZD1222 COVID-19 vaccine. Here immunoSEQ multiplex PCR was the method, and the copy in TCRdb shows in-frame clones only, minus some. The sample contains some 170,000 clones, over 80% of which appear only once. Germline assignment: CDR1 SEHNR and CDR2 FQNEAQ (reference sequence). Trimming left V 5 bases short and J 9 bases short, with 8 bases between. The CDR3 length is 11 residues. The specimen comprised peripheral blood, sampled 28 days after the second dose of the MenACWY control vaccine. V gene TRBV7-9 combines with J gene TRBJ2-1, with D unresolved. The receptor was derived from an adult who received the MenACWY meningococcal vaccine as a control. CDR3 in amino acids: CASSREGEQFF. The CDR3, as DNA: TGTGCCAGCAGCCGCGAAGGTGAGCAGTTCTTC.